A selection of T cell receptor beta chains follows, all from one sample in a study of blood T cells in healthy people across ages. TCRdb reprocessed the 5' RACE reads with MiXCR, giving one entry per CDR3 protein. The data contain 1.4 million to 1.5 million distinct CDR3 sequences, 42% of them seen just once; the ten biggest clones take up 7% to 9%. The sequenced sample was blood. Every receptor here comes from a woman aged 18-30 years in good health. The CDR3 runs from the conserved cysteine through the conserved F or W.

J	V	CDR3
TRBJ1-2	TRBV20-1	CSAREGDRGFRGYTF
TRBJ2-5	TRBV7-7	CASSYQQGRGETQYF
-	TRBV11-2	CASSNPGGWETQYF
TRBJ2-3	TRBV7-2	CASRPGRSTDTQYF
TRBJ1-1	TRBV20-1	CSAAHQAREGVAFF
TRBJ2-1	TRBV20-1	CSARETDYNEQFF
TRBJ2-5	TRBV3-1	CASSQDGGSYNGQYF
TRBJ1-5	TRBV7-4	CASSLPGWDQPQHF
-	TRBV6-6	CATRVSETQYF
TRBJ2-1	TRBV12-3/TRBV12-4	CASSSLMGSYNEQFF
TRBJ2-7	TRBV10-3	CAISQGQGSSYEQYF
TRBJ2-5	TRBV20-1	CSAPGTPSQGTQYF
TRBJ2-5	TRBV20-1	CSARGGLGTQETQYF
TRBJ2-5	TRBV9	CASSVSPSPLQGTQETQYF
TRBJ2-5	TRBV20-1	CSALGYQETQYF
TRBJ1-2	TRBV20-1	CSAPHYGYTF
TRBJ2-7	TRBV5-1	CASSLRLAGWVYEQYF
TRBJ1-1	TRBV6-1	CASVLQQGAAFF
TRBJ2-7	TRBV2	CASRTTSQDYEQYF
TRBJ2-7	TRBV4-1	CASSQDASGGYEQYF
TRBJ2-3	TRBV6-6	CASSYGLAADTQYF
TRBJ2-3	TRBV5-1	CASSLVESTDTQYF
TRBJ2-3	TRBV9	CASSVGPQGDTQYF
TRBJ1-2	TRBV10-3	CAISERSLYGYTF
-	TRBV3-1	CASSQRLAGDEQYF
TRBJ2-5	TRBV5-1	CASSLRDGTGKNEQYF
TRBJ2-5	TRBV6-5	CASSSLSGRKTQYF
TRBJ1-4	TRBV28	CASSEPGHTTNEKLFF
TRBJ2-7	TRBV20-1	CSARKGTGVYEQYF
TRBJ2-7	TRBV20-1	CSARTGTSVYEQYF
TRBJ2-5	TRBV6-5	CASSYTAGGETQYF
TRBJ2-3	TRBV9	CASSVRLAAPDTQYF
TRBJ1-5	TRBV10-1	CASSEFWYPPQHF
TRBJ2-3	TRBV7-7	CASSSSDGYTDTQYF
TRBJ1-1	TRBV27	CASSPLGMTEAFF
TRBJ2-4	TRBV6-5	CASSSGSGGLAKNIQYF
TRBJ2-5	TRBV11-2	CASSTREEGETQYF
TRBJ1-1	TRBV6-6	CASSYDPSDTEAFF
TRBJ1-2	TRBV10-3	CAISESSILRKNGYTF
TRBJ1-3	TRBV7-2	CASSLAQGSTGNTIYF
TRBJ1-2	TRBV20-1	CSSDRGDSGYTF
-	TRBV20-1	CSAGAATQETQYF
TRBJ2-1	TRBV2	CASTADLSEYNEQFF
TRBJ2-2	TRBV12-3/TRBV12-4	CASSLLGGNTGELFF
TRBJ2-7	TRBV7-3	CASSQGGMAYEQYF
TRBJ1-4	TRBV12-3/TRBV12-4	CASRWTGSNEKLFF
TRBJ2-7	TRBV12-3/TRBV12-4	CASSSTRGDTESYEQYF
TRBJ2-6	TRBV7-2	CASSLVVGGIPGANVLTF
TRBJ1-2	TRBV14	CASSQVREVDGYTF
TRBJ2-1	TRBV29-1	CSGRSGQSSYNEQFF
TRBJ2-7	TRBV2	CASSEGRPYEQYF
TRBJ2-7	TRBV6-5	CASSSITGLRFVYEQYF
TRBJ2-1	TRBV20-1	CSARDGQGLAAAEQFF
TRBJ2-3	TRBV5-1	CASSPGTTRTDTQYF
TRBJ2-2	TRBV10-1	CASSYNSGELFF
TRBJ1-1	TRBV7-9	CASSSLVWDRLNSEAFF
TRBJ2-3	TRBV14	CASSQVGWERPFSTDTQYF
TRBJ2-7	TRBV27	CASSSQQDKTPYEQYF
TRBJ2-1	TRBV20-1	CSARDRAPGLPQYNEQFF